A single sample gave rise to the 21 T cell receptor beta chains below, sequenced in a study of blood T cell repertoires in COVID-19. Some clones are missing from TCRdb's copy, which holds only in-frame ones; the method was immunoSEQ multiplex PCR. The sample comprises about 220,000 clones, approximately 79% of which are singletons, and around 5% rests with the top ten. Sequencing was carried out using peripheral blood. The origin of the receptors is a human donor in a cohort sampled during active COVID-19.

The sample holds a few counts of this clone. The genes are TRBV6-6 and TRBJ1-1, with D possibly matching TRBD1 (6 bases). The CDR3 is made up of 13 amino acids. V was shortened by 6 bases and J by 10 bases, with 18 bases between the two germline ends. The V gene's germline CDR1 is MNHNY and CDR2 SVGAGI (reference sequence). The CDR3 bases are TGTGCCAGCAGGCCCACAGGGCGGGGGGGAGCTTTCTTT. This translates into CASRPTGRGGAFF.

This clone has only a few counts. The rearrangement joins TRBV11-2 to TRBJ2-7; 7 nucleotides align to TRBD1. From germline, CDR1 is SGHAT and CDR2 FQNNGV. The CDR3 is 14 amino acids. The ends lost 5 bases at V and 0 bases at J; junction bases unmatched: 4. The CDR3 loop is CASSIDRASYEQYF. For the CDR3, the DNA is TGTGCCAGCAGCATCGACAGGGCCTCCTACGAGCAGTACTTC.

This chain links TRBV28 with TRBJ1-5; D unclear. Trimming shortened V by 8 bases and J by 3 bases, and 11 bases separated the two germline ends. The CDR3 is 13 amino acids. Germline CDR1 and CDR2: MDHEN and SYDVKM. This CDR3 is CASLVGFNQPQHF. CDR3 coding DNA: TGTGCCAGCTTGGTGGGCTTCAATCAGCCCCAGCATTTT.

The CDR3 protein is CASSLGRDKVYEQYF. CDR3 sequence (DNA): TGTGCCAGCAGCTTGGGCCGGGACAAGGTTTACGAGCAGTACTTC. The chain carries TRBV5-4 and TRBJ2-7; a possible D gene is TRBD1 (6 bases). The germline V gene has CDR1 SGHNT and CDR2 YYREEE (reference sequence). Trimming shortened V by 0 bases and J by 4 bases, and 14 bases separated the two germline ends. The CDR3 is made up of 15 amino acids.

The chain recombines TRBV3-1 (or the pseudogene TRBV3-2) with TRBJ1-5; the match to TRBD1 covers 9 bases. The germline gives CDR1 LGHDT, CDR2 YNNKEL (reference sequence). The V segment lost 0 bases and the J segment 4 bases; nucleotides outside the gene matches: 10. The CDR3 consists of 18 residues. In DNA, the CDR3 is TGTGCCAGCAGCCAAGATATGGGACAGGGAGAACCTAATCAGCCCCAGCATTTT. It codes for CASSQDMGQGEPNQPQHF.

This chain joins TRBV7-3 and TRBJ2-2, with 8 bases aligning to TRBD1. Germline-derived CDR1 and CDR2 are SGHTA and FQGTGA. V was pared by 3 bases and J by 6 bases, with 6 bases of the junction left unmatched. CDR3 length: 15 amino acids. CDR3 DNA: TGTGCCAGCAGCTTCAGGGGGCTCGGGGCCGGGGAGCTGTTTTTT. Protein product: CASSFRGLGAGELFF. Together with reference TRBV7-3 and TRBJ2-2, the CDR3 gives the full variable domain: GAGVSQTPSNKVTEKGKYVELRCDPISGHTALYWYRQSLGQGPEFLIYFQGTGAADDSGLPNDRFFAVRPEGSVSTLKIQRTERGDSAVYLCASSFRGLGAGELFFGEGSRLTVL.

V is TRBV2 and J is TRBJ1-5, with D possibly matching TRBD1 (5 bases). V was pared by 8 bases and J by 0 bases, with 11 bases between. The length of the CDR3 is 14 residues. Per the germline V gene, CDR1 is SNHLY and CDR2 is FYNNEI. This chain's CDR3 is CASGAVNSNQPQHF. CDR3 DNA sequence: TGTGCCAGCGGGGCGGTCAATAGCAATCAGCCCCAGCATTTT.

The genes are TRBV29-1 and TRBJ1-1; a weak D match, TRBD1 (5 bases). The CDR3 loop spans 12 amino acids. The V gene's germline CDR1 is SQVTM and CDR2 ANQGSEA. V shed 6 bases and J shed 1 base, with 9 bases lying between them. The CDR3 loop is CSVLGGNTEAFF. The CDR3 DNA is TGCAGCGTCCTGGGGGGGAACACTGAAGCTTTCTTT.

This clone was counted once. V gene TRBV19 combines with J gene TRBJ2-3; 9 positions agree with TRBD1. CDR1 is LNHDA, CDR2 SQIVND, per germline (reference sequence). J lost 3 bases, V lost 5 bases, and 3 bases had no gene match. This CDR3 contains 14 residues. The CDR3 region has the DNA TGTGCCAGTAGTCTCGGGACAGGGACAGATACGCAGTATTTT. This translates into CASSLGTGTDTQYF.

The chain joins TRBV27 to TRBJ2-1; 12 bases are shared with TRBD2. CDR3 size: 14 residues. Germline CDR1 reads MNHEY; CDR2 reads SMNVEV (reference sequence). Losses at the gene ends were 6 bases for V and 8 bases for J; bases not matched to a gene: 5. In DNA, the CDR3 is TGTGCCAGCAGGTCTAGCGGGAGGGTGCATGAGCAGTTCTTC. Translating gives CASRSSGRVHEQFF.

The CDR3 is CASSLVGSGRLRETQYF. DNA for the CDR3: TGTGCCAGCAGCTTAGTTGGTAGCGGGAGGTTGCGAGAGACCCAGTACTTC. The chain couples TRBV7-2 to TRBJ2-5, with 10 bases identical to TRBD2. The ends lost 1 base at V and 4 bases at J; junction bases unmatched: 9. This CDR3 is 17 amino acids long. Looked up from germline, CDR1 is SGHTA and CDR2 is FQGNSA.

V usage is TRBV5-1 and J usage is TRBJ2-1, with D possibly matching TRBD2 (5 bases). The germline gives CDR1 SGHRS, CDR2 YFSETQ. The CDR3 has 14 residues. V shed 2 bases and J shed 5 bases, with 11 bases lying between them. DNA for the CDR3: TGCGCCAGCAGCTTCGGCGGGTATCACAATGAGCAGTTCTTC. Translation gives CASSFGGYHNEQFF.

The chain joins TRBV29-1 to TRBJ1-1; D ambiguous. Between the trimmed V and J ends, which lost 4 bases and 7 bases, there was a span of 7 bases. Germline V gene data show CDR1 as SQVTM and CDR2 as ANQGSEA. The CDR3 spans 10 residues. The CDR3, as DNA: TGCAGCGTTGTTGGGCTTGAAGCTTTCTTT. Protein product: CSVVGLEAFF.

V gene TRBV6-5 combines with J gene TRBJ1-1; a possible D gene is TRBD1 (6 bases). This CDR3 contains 14 residues. Per germline, CDR1 MNHEY and CDR2 SVGAGI. The V end was cut by 2 bases, the J end by 5 bases, with 12 bases between. CDR3 sequence: CASSYPGVRTEAFF. The DNA of the CDR3 is TGTGCCAGCAGTTACCCAGGGGTTCGTACTGAAGCTTTCTTT.

In this sample, this clone turned up once. The rearrangement uses TRBV15 and TRBJ1-2; D is uncertain. The V gene lost 0 bases and the J gene lost 5 bases, with 10 bases spanning the gap. The CDR3 consists of 14 residues. CDR1 and CDR2 (germline): LNHNV, YYDKDF (reference sequence). CDR3 in amino acids: CATSRDNGGYGYTF. The CDR3 bases are TGTGCCACCAGCAGAGATAACGGAGGATATGGCTACACCTTC.

The chain couples TRBV4-3 to TRBJ2-7; 10 bases align to TRBD1. Germline CDR1 LGHNA, CDR2 YSLEER. This CDR3 region has 14 residues. Germline trimming cut 4 bases from V and 2 bases from J; bases unmatched to any gene: 2. The CDR3 loop is CASSPGTGAYEQYF. Here the CDR3 DNA reads TGCGCCAGCAGCCCCGGGACAGGGGCCTACGAGCAGTACTTC.

The V gene is TRBV28, the J gene TRBJ1-2; perhaps TRBD1 as D (6 bases). Trimming shortened V by 8 bases and J by 3 bases, and 16 bases separated the two germline ends. Germline V gene lookup returns CDR1 MDHEN and CDR2 SYDVKM. The CDR3 is 14 residues long. The CDR3 DNA is TGTGCCAGCGCCCGGGGGGGGCAATACTATGGCTACACCTTC. The encoded protein is CASARGGQYYGYTF.

CDR3 coding DNA: TGTGCCAGCAGCCGGAGACAGTCCGGCACAGATACGCAGTATTTT. Residues: CASSRRQSGTDTQYF. The chain has TRBV5-8 and TRBJ2-3; maybe TRBD1 (5 bases). The germline V gene encodes CDR1 SGHTS and CDR2 YDEGEE. The CDR3 length is 15 residues. Deletions cut 4 bases from V and 1 base from J, with 13 bases between.

This chain links TRBV10-3 with TRBJ2-4; D not certain. The V and J ends lost 11 bases and 0 bases respectively, with 11 bases between them. The CDR3 sequence is 13 residues long. Per germline, CDR1 ENHRY and CDR2 SYGVKD. The CDR3 DNA follows: TGTGCCGTCTCCCCGTCAGCCAAAAACATTCAGTACTTC. The encoded protein is CAVSPSAKNIQYF.

Written as DNA, the CDR3 is TGTGCCAGCACCCGGACAGGAGCTAACTATGGCTACACCTTC. Translating it yields CASTRTGANYGYTF. This rearrangement joins TRBV7-2 to TRBJ1-2; 7 bases line up with TRBD1. After removal of 7 bases from V and 0 bases from J, the junction contained 5 bases not matched to a gene. Germline loops: CDR1 SGHTA, CDR2 FQGNSA. The CDR3 is made up of 14 amino acids.

This rearrangement joins TRBV29-1 to TRBJ2-3, with a weak D call TRBD2 (5 bases). Germline V gives CDR1 SQVTM, CDR2 ANQGSEA. This CDR3 spans 14 amino acids. Trimming stripped 7 bases from V and 1 base from J, with 15 bases between. This CDR3 reads CSAGGSGGTDTQYF. The CDR3 bases are TGCAGCGCTGGCGGGTCAGGCGGCACAGATACGCAGTATTTT.